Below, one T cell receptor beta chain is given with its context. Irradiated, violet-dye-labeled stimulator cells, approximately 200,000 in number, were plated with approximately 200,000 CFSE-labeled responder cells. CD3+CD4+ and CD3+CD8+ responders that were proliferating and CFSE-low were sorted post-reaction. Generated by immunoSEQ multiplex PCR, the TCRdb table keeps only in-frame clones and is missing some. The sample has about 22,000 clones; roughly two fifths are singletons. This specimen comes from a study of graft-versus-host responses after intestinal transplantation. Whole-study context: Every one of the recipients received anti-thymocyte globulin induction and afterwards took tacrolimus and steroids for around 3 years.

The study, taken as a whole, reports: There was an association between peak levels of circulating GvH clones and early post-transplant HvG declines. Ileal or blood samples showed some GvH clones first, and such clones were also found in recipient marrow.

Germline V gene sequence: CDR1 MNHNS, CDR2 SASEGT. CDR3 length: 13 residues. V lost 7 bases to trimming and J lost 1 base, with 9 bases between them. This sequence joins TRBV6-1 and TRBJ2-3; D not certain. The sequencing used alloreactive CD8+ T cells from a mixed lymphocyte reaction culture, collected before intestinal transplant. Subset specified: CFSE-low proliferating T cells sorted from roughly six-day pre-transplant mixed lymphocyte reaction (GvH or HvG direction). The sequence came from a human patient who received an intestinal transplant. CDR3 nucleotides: TGTGCCAGCAATTCCCCGGGCACAGATACGCAGTATTTT. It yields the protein CASNSPGTDTQYF.